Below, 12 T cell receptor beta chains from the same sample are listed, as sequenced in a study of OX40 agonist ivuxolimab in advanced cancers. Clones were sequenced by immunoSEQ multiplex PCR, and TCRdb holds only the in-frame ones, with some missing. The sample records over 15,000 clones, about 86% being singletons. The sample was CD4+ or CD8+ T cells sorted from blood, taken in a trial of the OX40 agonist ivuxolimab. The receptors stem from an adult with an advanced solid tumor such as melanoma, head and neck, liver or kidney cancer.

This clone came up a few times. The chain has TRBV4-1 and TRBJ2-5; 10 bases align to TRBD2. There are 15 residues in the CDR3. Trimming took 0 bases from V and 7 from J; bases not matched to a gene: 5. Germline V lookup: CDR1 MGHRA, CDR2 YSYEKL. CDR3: CASSQDPSGGGTQYF. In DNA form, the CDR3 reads TGCGCCAGCAGCCAAGATCCTAGCGGGGGAGGGACCCAGTACTTC.

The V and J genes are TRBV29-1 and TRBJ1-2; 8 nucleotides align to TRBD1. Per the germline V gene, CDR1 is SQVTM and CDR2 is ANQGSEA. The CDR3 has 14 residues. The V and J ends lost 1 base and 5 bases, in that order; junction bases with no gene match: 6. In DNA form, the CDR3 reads TGCAGCGTTGAAGTCGCAGGGGGCTTTTATGGCTACACCTTC. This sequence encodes CSVEVAGGFYGYTF.

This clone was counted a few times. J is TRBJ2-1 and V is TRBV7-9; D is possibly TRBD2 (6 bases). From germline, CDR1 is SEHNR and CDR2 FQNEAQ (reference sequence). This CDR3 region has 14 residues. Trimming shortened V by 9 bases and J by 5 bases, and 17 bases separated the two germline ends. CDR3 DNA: TGTGCCAGGGGGGGAAGCGGTTCCAACAATGAGCAGTTCTTC. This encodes CARGGSGSNNEQFF.

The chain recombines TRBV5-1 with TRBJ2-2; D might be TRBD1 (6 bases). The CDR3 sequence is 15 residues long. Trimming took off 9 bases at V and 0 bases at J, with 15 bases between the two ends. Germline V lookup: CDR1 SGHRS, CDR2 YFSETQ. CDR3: CAISQGSANTGELFF. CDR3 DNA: TGCGCCATCTCACAGGGCAGCGCGAACACCGGGGAGCTGTTTTTT.

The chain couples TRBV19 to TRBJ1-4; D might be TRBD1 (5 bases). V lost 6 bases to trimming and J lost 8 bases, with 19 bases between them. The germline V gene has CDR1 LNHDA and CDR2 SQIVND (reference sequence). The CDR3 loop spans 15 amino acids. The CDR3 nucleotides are TGTGCCAGTAGAGCCGGTCCAGGGAATACAGAAAAACTGTTTTTT. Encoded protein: CASRAGPGNTEKLFF.

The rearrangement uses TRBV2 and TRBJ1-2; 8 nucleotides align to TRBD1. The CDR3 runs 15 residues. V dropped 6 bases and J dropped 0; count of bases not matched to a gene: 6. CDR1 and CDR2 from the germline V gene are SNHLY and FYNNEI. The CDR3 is CASRPGTGTNYGYTF. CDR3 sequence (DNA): TGTGCCAGCAGGCCCGGGACAGGTACTAACTATGGCTACACCTTC. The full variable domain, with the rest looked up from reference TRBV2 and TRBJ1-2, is EPEVTQTPSHQVTQMGQEVILRCVPISNHLYFYWYRQILGQKVEFLVSFYNNEISEKSEIFDDQFSVERPDGSNFTLKIRSTKLEDSAMYFCASRPGTGTNYGYTFGSGTRLTVV.

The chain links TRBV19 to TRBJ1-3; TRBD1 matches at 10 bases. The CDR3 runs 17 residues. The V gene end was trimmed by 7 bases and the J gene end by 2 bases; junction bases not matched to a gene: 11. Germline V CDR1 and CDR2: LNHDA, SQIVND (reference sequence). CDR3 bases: TGTGCCAGTATGCCCCTAACCGGGACAGGGGCTGGAAACACCATATATTTT. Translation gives CASMPLTGTGAGNTIYF.

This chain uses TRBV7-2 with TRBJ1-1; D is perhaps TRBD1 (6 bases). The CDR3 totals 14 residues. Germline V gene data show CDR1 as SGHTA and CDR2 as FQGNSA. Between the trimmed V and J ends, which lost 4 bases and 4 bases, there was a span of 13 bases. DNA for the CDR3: TGTGCCAGCAGCTCTTGGGGGGCTGGCACTGAAGCTTTCTTT. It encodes CASSSWGAGTEAFF.

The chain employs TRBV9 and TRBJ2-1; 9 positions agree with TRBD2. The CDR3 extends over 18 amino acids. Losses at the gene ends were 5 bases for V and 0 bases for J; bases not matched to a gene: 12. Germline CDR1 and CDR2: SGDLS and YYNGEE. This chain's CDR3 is CASSDLSGGRGSYNEQFF. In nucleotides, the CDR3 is TGTGCCAGCAGTGACCTTAGCGGGGGAAGGGGCTCCTACAATGAGCAGTTCTTC.

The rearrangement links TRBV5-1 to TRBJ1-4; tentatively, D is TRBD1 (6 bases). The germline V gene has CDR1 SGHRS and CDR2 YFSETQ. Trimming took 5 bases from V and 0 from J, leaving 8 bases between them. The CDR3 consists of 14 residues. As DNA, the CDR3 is TGCGCCAGCAGGAGGACAGCAACTAATGAAAAACTGTTTTTT. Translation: CASRRTATNEKLFF.

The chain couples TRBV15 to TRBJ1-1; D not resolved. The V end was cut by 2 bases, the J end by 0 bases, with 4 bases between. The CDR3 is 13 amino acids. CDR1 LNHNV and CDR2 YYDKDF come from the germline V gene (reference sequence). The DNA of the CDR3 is TGTGCCACCAGCAGACAGGTGAACACTGAAGCTTTCTTT. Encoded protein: CATSRQVNTEAFF.

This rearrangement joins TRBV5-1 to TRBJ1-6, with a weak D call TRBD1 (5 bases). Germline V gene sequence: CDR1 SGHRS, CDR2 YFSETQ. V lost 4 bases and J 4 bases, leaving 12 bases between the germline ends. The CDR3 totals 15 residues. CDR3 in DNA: TGCGCCAGCAGCACAGACAGAACTTATAATTCACCCCTCCACTTT. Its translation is CASSTDRTYNSPLHF.